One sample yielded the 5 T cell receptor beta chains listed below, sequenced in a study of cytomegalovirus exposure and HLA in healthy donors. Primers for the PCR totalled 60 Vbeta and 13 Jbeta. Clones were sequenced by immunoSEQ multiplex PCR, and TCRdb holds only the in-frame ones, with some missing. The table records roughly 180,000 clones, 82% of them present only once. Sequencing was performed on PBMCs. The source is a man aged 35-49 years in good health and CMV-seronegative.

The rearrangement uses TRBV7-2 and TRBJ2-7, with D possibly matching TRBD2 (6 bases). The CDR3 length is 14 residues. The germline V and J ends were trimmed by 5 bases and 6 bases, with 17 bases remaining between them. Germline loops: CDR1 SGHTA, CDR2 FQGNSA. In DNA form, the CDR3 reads TGTGCCAGCAGCGGCTGGGGAGGCAGCGGCGAGCAGTACTTC. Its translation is CASSGWGGSGEQYF.

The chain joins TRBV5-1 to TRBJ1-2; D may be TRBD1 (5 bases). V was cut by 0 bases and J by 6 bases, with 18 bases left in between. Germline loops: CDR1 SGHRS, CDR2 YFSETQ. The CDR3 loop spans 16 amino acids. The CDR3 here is CASSLGVGGGLDGYTF. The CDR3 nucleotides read TGCGCCAGCAGCTTGGGCGTTGGGGGAGGTTTGGATGGCTACACCTTC.

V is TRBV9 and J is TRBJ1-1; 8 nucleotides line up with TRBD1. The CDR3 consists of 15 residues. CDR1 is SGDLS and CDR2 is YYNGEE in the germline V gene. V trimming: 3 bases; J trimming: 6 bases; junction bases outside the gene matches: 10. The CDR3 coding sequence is TGTGCCAGCAGCGGAACCCAGGGGGCTGGGGCTGAAGCTTTCTTT. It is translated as CASSGTQGAGAEAFF.

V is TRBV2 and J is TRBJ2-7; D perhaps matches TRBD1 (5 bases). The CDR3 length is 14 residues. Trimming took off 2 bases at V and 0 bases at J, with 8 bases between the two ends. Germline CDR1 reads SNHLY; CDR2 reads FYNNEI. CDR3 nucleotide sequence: TGTGCCAGCAGTGAAAGACAGACCTCCTACGAGCAGTACTTC. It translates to CASSERQTSYEQYF. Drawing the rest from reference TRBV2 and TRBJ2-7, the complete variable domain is EPEVTQTPSHQVTQMGQEVILRCVPISNHLYFYWYRQILGQKVEFLVSFYNNEISEKSEIFDDQFSVERPDGSNFTLKIRSTKLEDSAMYFCASSERQTSYEQYFGPGTRLTVT.

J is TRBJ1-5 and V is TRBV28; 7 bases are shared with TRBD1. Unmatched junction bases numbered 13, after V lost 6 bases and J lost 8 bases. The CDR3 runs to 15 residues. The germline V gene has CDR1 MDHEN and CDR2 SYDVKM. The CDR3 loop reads CASRGQDRRGKPQHF. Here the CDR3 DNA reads TGTGCCAGCAGAGGACAGGACCGTCGAGGTAAGCCCCAGCATTTT. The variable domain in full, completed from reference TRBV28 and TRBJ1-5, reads DVKVTQSSRYLVKRTGEKVFLECVQDMDHENMFWYRQDPGLGLRLIYFSYDVKMKEKGDIPEGYSVSREKKERFSLILESASTNQTSMYLCASRGQDRRGKPQHFGDGTRLSIL.